The following is a TCR beta chain sequence with its context. The sample is drawn from a study of cytomegalovirus exposure and HLA in healthy donors. Primers: 60 Vbeta forward and 13 Jbeta reverse. The method was immunoSEQ multiplex PCR; TCRdb's version includes in-frame clones alone and lacks a portion of them. The data contain about 140,000 clones, around 80% of them seen just once; the ten biggest clones take up 2.2%. Trimming removed 4 bases from V and 4 bases from J; junction bases left unmatched: 3. This CDR3 is built from 14 residues. Germline V gene lookup returns CDR1 MNHEY and CDR2 SVGAGI. The sequencing input was PBMCs. The sequence was obtained from a man aged 30-40 years in good health and CMV-seronegative. J is TRBJ2-5 and V is TRBV6-5, with 10 bases identical to TRBD1. The CDR3 is CASSSRDRGETQYF. CDR3 bases: TGTGCCAGCAGTTCCCGGGACAGGGGAGAGACCCAGTACTTC.